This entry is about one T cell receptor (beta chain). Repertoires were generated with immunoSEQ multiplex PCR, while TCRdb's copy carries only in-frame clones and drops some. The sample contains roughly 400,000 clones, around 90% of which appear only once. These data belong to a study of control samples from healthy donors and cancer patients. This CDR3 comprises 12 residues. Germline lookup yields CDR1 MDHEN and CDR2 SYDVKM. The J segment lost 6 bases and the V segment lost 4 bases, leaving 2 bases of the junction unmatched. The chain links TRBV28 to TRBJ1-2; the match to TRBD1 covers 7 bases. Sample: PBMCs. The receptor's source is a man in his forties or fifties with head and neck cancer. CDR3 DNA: TGTGCCAGCAGTTGGGGACAGAATGGCTACACCTTC. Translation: CASSWGQNGYTF.